Below are 23 T cell receptor beta chains sequenced from a single sample in a study of blood T cell repertoires in COVID-19. The assay was immunoSEQ multiplex PCR, and TCRdb's table has in-frame clones only and misses some. This sample has approximately 210,000 clones, with 84% found just once. Sequencing was carried out using peripheral blood. The receptors come from a woman in her 70s with active or convalescent COVID-19.

This chain connects TRBV28 to TRBJ2-5; D is perhaps TRBD2 (6 bases). Trimming stripped 2 bases from V and 5 bases from J, with 15 bases between. Germline-derived CDR1 and CDR2 are MDHEN and SYDVKM. CDR3 length: 15 residues. The DNA for the CDR3 is TGTGCCAGCAGTTTAGGGGCGGCGGGAAGGGAGACCCAGTACTTC. The encoded protein is CASSLGAAGRETQYF.

This clone was picked up one time. The chain recombines TRBV20-1 with TRBJ2-1; 8 positions agree with TRBD2. The germline gives CDR1 DFQATT, CDR2 SNEGSKA (reference sequence). V lost 5 bases to trimming and J lost 8 bases; unmatched junction nucleotides: 2. CDR3 size: 11 residues. In DNA, the CDR3 is TGCAGTGCTGCTAGCGGGCATGAGCAGTTCTTC. It is translated as CSAASGHEQFF.

The chain recombines TRBV7-9 with TRBJ2-5; 8 bases align to TRBD1. V lost 2 bases and J lost 6; bases outside the gene matches: 8. CDR1 and CDR2 from the germline V gene are SEHNR and FQNEAQ (reference sequence). The CDR3 covers 15 residues. The CDR3 loop reads CASSLMDRVSKTQYF. The CDR3 DNA reads as TGTGCCAGCAGCTTAATGGACAGGGTCAGCAAGACCCAGTACTTC.

The chain couples TRBV11-1 to TRBJ2-3; 9 positions agree with TRBD1. V shed 2 bases, J shed 6 bases, and the junction held 9 bases outside the gene matches. The germline V gene encodes CDR1 SGHAT and CDR2 FQDESV (reference sequence). This CDR3 has 16 residues. In DNA form, the CDR3 reads TGTGCCAGCAGCTTACAACCGGGGACAGGGAGGGATACGCAGTATTTT. It codes for CASSLQPGTGRDTQYF. Full variable domain (outside the CDR3, taken from reference TRBV11-1 and TRBJ2-3): EAEVAQSPRYKITEKSQAVAFWCDPISGHATLYWYRQILGQGPELLVQFQDESVVDDSQLPKDRFSAERLKGVDSTLKIQPAELGDSAMYLCASSLQPGTGRDTQYFGPGTRLTVL.

The chain is built from TRBV4-1 and TRBJ2-6, with TRBD1 as a possible D gene (5 bases). Trimming took off 0 bases at V and 2 bases at J, with 8 bases between the two ends. The germline gives CDR1 MGHRA, CDR2 YSYEKL. This CDR3 has 16 residues. The CDR3 bases are TGCGCCAGCAGCCAAGATGGCAGGGCTGGGGCCAACGTCCTGACTTTC. Translating gives CASSQDGRAGANVLTF.

The rearrangement links TRBV5-1 to TRBJ2-7; tentative D call: TRBD1 (6 bases). There are 14 residues in the CDR3. CDR1 and CDR2 from the germline V gene are SGHRS and YFSETQ. Trimming removed 4 bases at V and 6 bases at J, with 17 bases between. This CDR3 is CASSQMASGAEQYF. The CDR3 DNA reads TGCGCCAGCAGCCAAATGGCCTCAGGGGCCGAGCAGTACTTC. The full variable domain, its missing parts supplied by reference TRBV5-1 and TRBJ2-7, is KAGVTQTPRYLIKTRGQQVTLSCSPISGHRSVSWYQQTPGQGLQFLFEYFSETQRNKGNFPGRFSGRQFSNSRSEMNVSTLELGDSALYLCASSQMASGAEQYFGPGTRLTVT.

This clone was counted between two and nine times. This chain links TRBV12-3 or TRBV12-4 with TRBJ2-5, with D perhaps TRBD2 (5 bases). The germline V and J ends were trimmed by 6 bases and 2 bases, with 10 bases remaining between them. The CDR3 is 13 residues long. This CDR3 reads CASSQRIQETQYF. The CDR3 DNA is TGTGCCAGCAGCCAGCGGATACAAGAGACCCAGTACTTC.

The chain combines TRBV30 with TRBJ1-2; 9 bases align to TRBD1. V shed 3 bases and J 8 bases; nucleotides not matched to a gene: 13. Germline V gene sequence: CDR1 GTSNPN, CDR2 SVGIG (reference sequence). The CDR3 is 15 residues long. The CDR3 spells CAWRSGQGMIGGYTF. As DNA, the CDR3 is TGTGCCTGGAGGAGCGGACAGGGGATGATCGGGGGCTACACCTTC. Combining the CDR3 with reference TRBV30 and TRBJ1-2 gives the whole variable domain SQTIHQWPATLVQPVGSPLSLECTVEGTSNPNLYWYRQAAGRGLQLLFYSVGIGQISSEVPQNLSASRPQDRQFILSSKKLLLSDSGFYLCAWRSGQGMIGGYTFGSGTRLTVV.

The V and J genes are TRBV11-1 and TRBJ2-3, with D possibly matching TRBD2 (5 bases). V was cut by 3 bases and J by 0 bases, with 7 bases left in between. CDR1 is SGHAT, CDR2 FQDESV, per germline (reference sequence). This CDR3 comprises 14 residues. In DNA form, the CDR3 reads TGTGCCAGCAGCTTTCGGGGAAGCACAGATACGCAGTATTTT. It encodes CASSFRGSTDTQYF.

This rearrangement joins TRBV9 to TRBJ1-4; 8 bases line up with TRBD1. The V gene end was trimmed by 4 bases and the J gene end by 5 bases; junction bases not matched to a gene: 19. The CDR3 is made up of 19 amino acids. Germline loops: CDR1 SGDLS, CDR2 YYNGEE. Here the CDR3 reads CASSPRDRTAKGDNEKLFF. CDR3 nucleotides: TGTGCCAGCAGCCCCCGGGACAGGACAGCAAAAGGGGACAATGAAAAACTGTTTTTT.

The V gene is TRBV6-5, the J gene TRBJ1-1, with D perhaps TRBD1 (6 bases). V lost 6 bases and J lost 6, with 17 bases in between. The CDR3 sequence is 14 residues long. Germline V gene sequence: CDR1 MNHEY, CDR2 SVGAGI. The CDR3 reads CASSRGGDGSEAFF. The DNA for the CDR3 is TGTGCCAGCAGCAGAGGGGGGGACGGATCTGAAGCTTTCTTT.

The chain uses TRBV2 and TRBJ2-2; perhaps TRBD1 as D (5 bases). CDR3 length equals 14 residues. Trimming left V 8 bases short and J 5 bases short, with 15 bases between. CDR1 SNHLY and CDR2 FYNNEI come from the germline V gene. The CDR3 DNA reads as TGTGCCAGCTTACGACAGCTTACTACCGGGGAGCTGTTTTTT. Translated: CASLRQLTTGELFF. Looking up the rest from reference TRBV2 and TRBJ2-2 gives the full variable domain: EPEVTQTPSHQVTQMGQEVILRCVPISNHLYFYWYRQILGQKVEFLVSFYNNEISEKSEIFDDQFSVERPDGSNFTLKIRSTKLEDSAMYFCASLRQLTTGELFFGEGSRLTVL.

The CDR3: CATRGYSQETQYF. DNA for the CDR3: TGCGCCACCCGGGGGTACTCCCAAGAGACCCAGTACTTC. The rearrangement joins TRBV5-1 to TRBJ2-5; perhaps TRBD2 as D (6 bases). The V gene's germline CDR1 is SGHRS and CDR2 YFSETQ. V dropped 9 bases and J dropped 1 base, with 13 bases sitting between them. This CDR3 has 13 residues.

V is TRBV6-1 and J is TRBJ2-1; perhaps TRBD1 as D (6 bases). This CDR3 is 17 amino acids long. Trimming pared 4 bases from V and 6 bases from J, leaving 22 bases between. Germline CDR1 reads MNHNS; CDR2 reads SASEGT. The CDR3 spells CASSALHNHGTINEQFF. CDR3 nucleotides: TGTGCCAGCAGTGCGTTACACAACCACGGGACAATCAATGAGCAGTTCTTC.

V is TRBV27 and J is TRBJ2-3, with 10 bases aligning to TRBD2. The CDR3 spans 16 residues. V lost 7 bases, J lost 11 bases, and 18 bases stayed unmatched. CDR1 and CDR2 from the germline V gene are MNHEY and SMNVEV (reference sequence). The CDR3 is CASTLTLTPSGREQYF. The CDR3 region has the DNA TGTGCCAGCACCTTAACGTTAACTCCGAGCGGGAGGGAGCAGTATTTT.

The CDR3 DNA reads TGCGCCAGCAGCTTCGATACAGGGGCCTTAGGGGAGCAGTACTTC. Translated: CASSFDTGALGEQYF. The chain couples TRBV5-1 to TRBJ2-7; 7 nucleotides align to TRBD1. Germline assignment: CDR1 SGHRS and CDR2 YFSETQ. V was clipped by 2 bases and J by 7 bases; unmatched bases: 12. There are 15 residues in the CDR3.

The rearrangement joins TRBV9 to TRBJ1-1; weak D call: TRBD1 (5 bases). The CDR3 has 16 amino acids. The germline gives CDR1 SGDLS, CDR2 YYNGEE. The V and J ends lost 0 bases and 3 bases respectively, with 15 bases between them. The CDR3 nucleotides read TGTGCCAGCAGCGTAGGTGGGCAGGGAGGCTACACTGAAGCTTTCTTT. Its protein product is CASSVGGQGGYTEAFF.

The chain is built from TRBV5-4 and TRBJ2-3; 8 bases fit TRBD1. The CDR3 spans 14 residues. The V gene end was trimmed by 9 bases and the J gene end by 0 bases; junction bases not matched to a gene: 6. Germline V gene lookup returns CDR1 SGHNT and CDR2 YYREEE (reference sequence). CDR3 in DNA: TGTGCCACCACAGGGGGTGTCAGCACAGATACGCAGTATTTT. Its translation is CATTGGVSTDTQYF.

The J gene is TRBJ2-7, the V gene TRBV19; D is unclear. V gave up 4 bases and J gave up 0 bases, with 7 bases separating them. The CDR3 contains 13 residues. Germline loops: CDR1 LNHDA, CDR2 SQIVND (reference sequence). The CDR3 nucleotides read TGTGCCAGTAGTACCCTTAGCTCCTACGAGCAGTACTTC. This sequence encodes CASSTLSSYEQYF.

DNA for the CDR3: TGTGCCAGCAGTTCAGCGGCGAGCCATGAGCAGTTCTTC. It encodes CASSSAASHEQFF. The rearrangement joins TRBV11-2 to TRBJ2-1; possible D gene TRBD2, 5 bases. From germline, CDR1 is SGHAT and CDR2 FQNNGV. V gave up 6 bases and J gave up 8 bases, with 14 bases separating them. The CDR3 length is 13 residues.

DNA for the CDR3: TGTGCCAGCAACGCGGGGGGGGGCCCTGAAGCTTTCTTT. Translation gives CASNAGGGPEAFF. This rearrangement joins TRBV6-6 to TRBJ1-1; D perhaps matches TRBD1 (6 bases). This CDR3 is built from 13 residues. Germline V CDR1 and CDR2: MNHNY, SVGAGI (reference sequence). The V gene lost 7 bases and the J gene lost 6 bases, with 15 bases spanning the gap.

The chain uses TRBV7-3 and TRBJ1-1; unclear D gene. The germline gives CDR1 SGHTA, CDR2 FQGTGA. The germline V and J ends were trimmed by 2 bases and 1 base, with 8 bases remaining between them. This CDR3 is 14 amino acids long. The CDR3 DNA is TGTGCCAGCAGCTTAGGTGGGCCGAACACTGAAGCTTTCTTT. It encodes CASSLGGPNTEAFF.

This clone was observed a handful of times. The chain is built from TRBV11-2 and TRBJ1-2; 9 bases agree with TRBD1. The CDR3 runs to 15 residues. CDR1 and CDR2 (germline): SGHAT, FQNNGV. The V and J ends lost 3 bases and 6 bases, in that order; junction bases with no gene match: 8. The CDR3 region is CASSLTGGFSHGYTF. The CDR3 bases are TGTGCCAGCAGCTTGACAGGGGGTTTTAGTCATGGCTACACCTTC.